The rows below give T cell receptor beta chains drawn from one sample of a study of shared clonotypes between healthy human individuals. Here immunoSEQ multiplex PCR was the method, and the copy in TCRdb shows in-frame clones only, minus some. The sample gives approximately 700,000 clones, around three quarters of which show up once; around 1.8% is in the top ten. Sequenced material: memory CD4+ T cells sorted from blood. All receptors come from a young woman in good health. The conserved cysteine and the conserved F or W are not part of the CDR3 here. D genes are given only for firm matches. Size tells how often a clone was seen (once, few, many) or the class of an expanded clone, and some rows leave it out.

>NA|TRBJ2-2|TRBV7-9|few
ASSLEVWELF
>NA|TRBJ1-5|TRBV11-2|NA
ASSVQVGQPQH
>NA|TRBJ1-2|TRBV7-2|NA
ASTMTTNYGYT
>TRBD1|TRBJ1-2|TRBV6-1|NA
ASSAGTGDGYT
>NA|TRBJ2-5|TRBV18|NA
ASSPGPIETQY
>NA|TRBJ1-1|TRBV30|NA
AWTGSGTEAF
>TRBD2|TRBJ2-7|TRBV28|NA
ASSEGLAGGPARAEQY
>TRBD2|TRBJ2-2|TRBV19|NA
ASSRDYPTGELF
>TRBD2|TRBJ2-5|TRBV19|once
ASKPGLASETQY
>NA|TRBJ1-1|TRBV30|NA
AWTAITVNTEAF
>NA|TRBJ2-7|TRBV2|NA
ASQWNSYEQY
>TRBD1|TRBJ1-2|TRBV29-1|NA
SVEQGAYGYT
>NA|TRBJ2-7|TRBV10-2|NA
ASSWTGFYEQY
>TRBD1|TRBJ1-5|TRBV6-6|NA
ASSPLGQGNQPQH
>NA|TRBJ1-5|TRBV15|NA
ATSRSYQPQH
>TRBD1|TRBJ2-7|TRBV19|few
ASSQDRGYEQY
>NA|TRBJ2-3|TRBV10-2|NA
ASSERGATDTQY
>NA|TRBJ2-7|TRBV6-1|NA
ASSSHQSWGNEQY
>NA|TRBJ2-2|TRBV5-1|NA
ASSLLRVTTGELF
>TRBD2|TRBJ2-3|TRBV5-1|NA
ASSPPGLAGVGKDTQY
>TRBD1|TRBJ2-5|TRBV29-1|NA
SVGTGGETQY
>NA|TRBJ1-5|TRBV25-1|NA
ASSEWGDQPQH
>NA|TRBJ2-7|TRBV11-2|many
ASSSFRERGTYEQY
>NA|TRBJ1-5|TRBV19|NA
ATTFRSGNQPQH
>TRBD2|TRBJ2-2|TRBV7-8|NA
ASSGTSGSTGELF
>TRBD1|TRBJ2-7|TRBV28|once
ASSPTQGVGEQY